This TCR beta chain was identified during a study of ipilimumab plus nivolumab after autologous stem cell transplantation. This CDR3 has 16 amino acids. The ends lost 5 bases at V and 0 bases at J; junction bases unmatched: 6. Germline-derived CDR1 and CDR2 are SEHNR and FQNEAQ (reference sequence). Of note for this clone: This specimen includes other DNA sequences encoding the same CDR3.

This table comes from immunoSEQ multiplex PCR, and its TCRdb copy is limited to in-frame clones, with some not included. The sample holds about 4,800 clones, under 70% seen once. This clonotype was obtained from a male donor with multiple myeloma. The source material was PBMCs, sampled in a trial of ipilimumab plus nivolumab as post-transplant consolidation. The chain joins TRBV7-9 to TRBJ2-2, with 7 bases aligning to TRBD1. The CDR3 region is CASSPPGQTNTGELFF. CDR3 sequence (DNA): TGTGCCAGCAGCCCACCGGGACAGACGAACACCGGGGAGCTGTTTTTT.